This T cell receptor (beta chain) was captured in a study of graft-versus-host responses after intestinal transplantation. CDR1 is LNHDA and CDR2 is SQIVND in the germline V gene (reference sequence). There are 14 residues in the CDR3. V shed 5 bases, J shed 7 bases, and the junction held 8 bases outside the gene matches. Assay used: immunoSEQ multiplex PCR; TCRdb lists only in-frame clones, some missing. The sample has approximately 60,000 clones; about 87% are singletons. This chain joins TRBV19 and TRBJ1-2; 9 bases map to TRBD1. This specimen was PBMCs, taken 26 days after transplant. The clonotype was recovered from a human patient who received an intestinal transplant, so some T cells may come from the graft donor. CDR3 sequence (DNA): TGTGCCAGTAGTTTCGGACAGGGGATATCTGGCTACACCTTC. As protein: CASSFGQGISGYTF.